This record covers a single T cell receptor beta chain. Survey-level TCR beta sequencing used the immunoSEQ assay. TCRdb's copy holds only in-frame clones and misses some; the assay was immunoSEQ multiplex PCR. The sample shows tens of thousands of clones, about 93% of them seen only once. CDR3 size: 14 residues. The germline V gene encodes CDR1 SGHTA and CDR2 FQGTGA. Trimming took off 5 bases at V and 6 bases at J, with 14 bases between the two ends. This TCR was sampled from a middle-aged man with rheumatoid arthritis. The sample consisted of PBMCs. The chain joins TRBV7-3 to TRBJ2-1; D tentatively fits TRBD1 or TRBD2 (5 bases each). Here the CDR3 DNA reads TGTGCCAGCAGCCCAGGGACCCAACCCAATGAGCAGTTCTTC. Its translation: CASSPGTQPNEQFF.